This entry lists 11 T cell receptor beta chains sequenced from one sample in a study of T cell responses to AZD1222 COVID-19 vaccine. Method: immunoSEQ multiplex PCR; TCRdb's copy keeps in-frame clones and lacks some. The data contain roughly 150,000 clones, about nine tenths of them seen just once; the ten biggest clones take up roughly 6.2%. The source was peripheral blood, collected 28 days after the second AZD1222 dose. These receptors were obtained from an adult who received the AZD1222 COVID-19 vaccine.

The chain couples TRBV2 to TRBJ1-5, with 7 bases matching TRBD1. The ends lost 5 bases at V and 3 bases at J; junction bases unmatched: 4. Per germline, CDR1 SNHLY and CDR2 FYNNEI. This CDR3 has 14 amino acids. CDR3 coding DNA: TGTGCCAGCAGTCAGGGACAGAACAATCAGCCCCAGCATTTT. This codes for CASSQGQNNQPQHF. The variable domain in full, with the rest retrieved from reference TRBV2 and TRBJ1-5, is EPEVTQTPSHQVTQMGQEVILRCVPISNHLYFYWYRQILGQKVEFLVSFYNNEISEKSEIFDDQFSVERPDGSNFTLKIRSTKLEDSAMYFCASSQGQNNQPQHFGDGTRLSIL.

The sample holds a few counts of this clone. The V gene is TRBV28, the J gene TRBJ1-1, with 7 bases matching TRBD1. V trimming: 0 bases; J trimming: 5 bases; junction bases outside the gene matches: 12. This CDR3 is built from 17 residues. The V gene's germline CDR1 is MDHEN and CDR2 SYDVKM. The CDR3 is CASSLCVLGQEGTEAFF. The CDR3 nucleotides are TGTGCCAGCAGTTTATGCGTCCTAGGACAGGAAGGGACTGAAGCTTTCTTT.

J is TRBJ1-1 and V is TRBV19, with D perhaps TRBD1 (5 bases). The germline V and J ends were trimmed by 8 bases and 5 bases, with 18 bases remaining between them. The CDR3 has 14 amino acids. Germline V gene data show CDR1 as LNHDA and CDR2 as SQIVND (reference sequence). CDR3 residues: CASGASGGRTEAFF. The CDR3 DNA is TGTGCCAGTGGTGCTTCTGGGGGGAGAACTGAAGCTTTCTTT.

V usage is TRBV28 and J usage is TRBJ1-3; TRBD1 agrees at 8 bases. Per the germline V gene, CDR1 is MDHEN and CDR2 is SYDVKM. The CDR3 has 13 residues. V shed 10 bases, J shed 2 bases, and the junction held 4 bases outside the gene matches. The CDR3, as DNA: TGTGCCAACAAACAGGGGGCTGGAAACACCATATATTTT. Its protein product is CANKQGAGNTIYF.

This chain uses TRBV4-3 with TRBJ2-1, with TRBD1 as a possible D gene (6 bases). The CDR3 runs 17 residues. Trimming shortened V by 4 bases and J by 3 bases, and 19 bases separated the two germline ends. Germline-derived CDR1 and CDR2 are LGHNA and YSLEER. This CDR3 is CASSLSPDSILYNEQFF. DNA of the CDR3: TGCGCCAGCAGCCTTTCACCGGACAGTATTCTCTACAATGAGCAGTTCTTC.

CDR3 amino acids: CSVALGSGAAYGYTF. The CDR3 coding sequence is TGCAGCGTTGCCCTAGGCTCCGGGGCGGCCTATGGCTACACCTTC. The chain is built from TRBV29-1 and TRBJ1-2; D might be TRBD1 (5 bases). The CDR3 extends over 15 amino acids. V was shortened by 4 bases and J by 4 bases, with 19 bases between the two germline ends. The V gene's germline CDR1 is SQVTM and CDR2 ANQGSEA.

The chain joins TRBV21-1 to TRBJ1-5; TRBD1 was called by the table and not checked on the DNA. TRBV21-1 is recorded as a pseudogene. The CDR3 has 18 amino acids. The CDR3 spells CASSPRPGQVISNQPQHF. The DNA for the CDR3 is TGTGCCAGCAGCCCCCGACCGGGACAGGTGATTAGCAATCAGCCCCAGCATTTT.

The chain joins TRBV5-5 to TRBJ1-3, with TRBD1 matching over 7 bases. Germline assignment: CDR1 SGHKS and CDR2 YYEKEE (reference sequence). The CDR3 loop spans 17 amino acids. V lost 0 bases to trimming and J lost 0 bases; unmatched junction nucleotides: 6. The CDR3 nucleotides are TGTGCCAGCAGCTTGGTGGTGACAGGGAGCTCTGGAAACACCATATATTTT. Its protein product is CASSLVVTGSSGNTIYF. Based on the CDR3 plus reference TRBV5-5 and TRBJ1-3, the full variable domain is DAGVTQSPTHLIKTRGQQVTLRCSPISGHKSVSWYQQVLGQGPQFIFQYYEKEERGRGNFPDRFSARQFPNYSSELNVNALLLGDSALYLCASSLVVTGSSGNTIYFGEGSWLTVV.

This sequence joins TRBV19 and TRBJ2-3; TRBD1 agrees at 8 bases. J gave up 1 base and V 6 bases, and 0 bases lay outside the gene matches. The CDR3 is 13 residues long. Germline V CDR1 and CDR2: LNHDA, SQIVND (reference sequence). The DNA of the CDR3 is TGTGCCAGTAGGACAGGGGGCACAGATACGCAGTATTTT. This translates into CASRTGGTDTQYF.

The chain is built from TRBV7-8 and TRBJ2-2; tentative D call: TRBD2 (5 bases). Trimming shortened V by 4 bases and J by 7 bases, and 13 bases separated the two germline ends. Germline assignment: CDR1 SGHVS and CDR2 FQNEAQ. The CDR3 runs to 14 residues. The CDR3 here is CASSSTKYSGELFF. Written as DNA, the CDR3 is TGTGCCAGCAGCTCGACTAAGTATAGCGGGGAGCTGTTTTTT.

V is TRBV7-9 and J is TRBJ2-3; D remains unclear. The germline gives CDR1 SEHNR, CDR2 FQNEAQ (reference sequence). CDR3 length: 15 residues. V dropped 4 bases and J dropped 4 bases, with 15 bases sitting between them. The CDR3 DNA reads TGTGCCAGCAGCTCAACGGGCACCATGTCAGATACGCAGTATTTT. It encodes CASSSTGTMSDTQYF. The full variable domain, completed using reference TRBV7-9 and TRBJ2-3, is DTGVSQNPRHKITKRGQNVTFRCDPISEHNRLYWYRQTLGQGPEFLTYFQNEAQLEKSRLLSDRFSAERPKGSFSTLEIQRTEQGDSAMYLCASSSTGTMSDTQYFGPGTRLTVL.